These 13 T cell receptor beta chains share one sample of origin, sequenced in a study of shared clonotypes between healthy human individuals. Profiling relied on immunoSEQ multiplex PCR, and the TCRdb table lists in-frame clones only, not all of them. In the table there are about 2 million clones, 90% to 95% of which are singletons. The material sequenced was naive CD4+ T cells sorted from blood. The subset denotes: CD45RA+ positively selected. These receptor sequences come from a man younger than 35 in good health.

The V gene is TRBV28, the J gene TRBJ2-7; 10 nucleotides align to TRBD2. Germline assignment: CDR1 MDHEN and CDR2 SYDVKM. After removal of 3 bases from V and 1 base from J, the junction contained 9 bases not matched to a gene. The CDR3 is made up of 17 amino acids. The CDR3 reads CASSLSSGGPGSYEQYF. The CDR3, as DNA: TGTGCCAGCAGTTTGAGTAGCGGGGGGCCGGGTTCCTACGAGCAGTACTTC.

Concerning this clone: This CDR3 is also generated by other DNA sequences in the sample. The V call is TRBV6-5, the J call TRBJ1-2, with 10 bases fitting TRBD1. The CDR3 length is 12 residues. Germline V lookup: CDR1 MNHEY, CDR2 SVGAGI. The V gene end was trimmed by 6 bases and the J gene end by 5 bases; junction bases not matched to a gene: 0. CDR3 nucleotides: TGTGCCAGCAGGGGACAGGGGTATGGCTACACCTTC. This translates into CASRGQGYGYTF.

CDR3 DNA sequence: TGTGCCAGCAGTGATCCGTACAGGGACAATCAGCCCCAGCATTTT. This gives the protein CASSDPYRDNQPQHF. The gene calls are TRBV25-1 and TRBJ1-5, with D perhaps matching TRBD1 (6 bases). Trimming left V 3 bases short and J 3 bases short, with 12 bases between. In germline, CDR1 is MGHDK, CDR2 SYGVNS. The CDR3 is 15 amino acids. The full variable domain, completed using reference TRBV25-1 and TRBJ1-5, is EADIYQTPRYLVIGTGKKITLECSQTMGHDKMYWYQQDPGMELHLIHYSYGVNSTEKGDLSSESTVSRIRTEHFPLTLESARPSHTSQYLCASSDPYRDNQPQHFGDGTRLSIL.

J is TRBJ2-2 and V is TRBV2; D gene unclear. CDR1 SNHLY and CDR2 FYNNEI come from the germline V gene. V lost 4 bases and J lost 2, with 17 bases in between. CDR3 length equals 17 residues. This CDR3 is CASSGAANLLNTGELFF. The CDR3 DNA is TGTGCCAGCAGTGGGGCGGCAAACCTACTAAACACCGGGGAGCTGTTTTTT. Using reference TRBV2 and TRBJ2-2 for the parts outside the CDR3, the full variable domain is EPEVTQTPSHQVTQMGQEVILRCVPISNHLYFYWYRQILGQKVEFLVSFYNNEISEKSEIFDDQFSVERPDGSNFTLKIRSTKLEDSAMYFCASSGAANLLNTGELFFGEGSRLTVL.

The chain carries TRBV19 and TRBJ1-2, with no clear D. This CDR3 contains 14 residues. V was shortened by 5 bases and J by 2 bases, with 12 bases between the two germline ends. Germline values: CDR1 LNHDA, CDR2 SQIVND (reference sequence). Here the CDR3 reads CASSPSQQNYGYTF. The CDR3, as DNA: TGTGCCAGTAGTCCCTCACAGCAGAACTATGGCTACACCTTC. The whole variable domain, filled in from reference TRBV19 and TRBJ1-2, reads DGGITQSPKYLFRKEGQNVTLSCEQNLNHDAMYWYRQDPGQGLRLIYYSQIVNDFQKGDIAEGYSVSREKKESFPLTVTSAQKNPTAFYLCASSPSQQNYGYTFGSGTRLTVV.

The CDR3 region has the DNA TGTGCCAGCAGCTTGTTCTCCGGAGTCTATGGCTACACCTTC. This encodes CASSLFSGVYGYTF. This sequence joins TRBV5-8 and TRBJ1-2, with no clear D. This CDR3 contains 14 residues. With 1 base removed from V and 4 bases from J, the gap between germline ends came to 11 bases. Per the germline V gene, CDR1 is SGHTS and CDR2 is YDEGEE.

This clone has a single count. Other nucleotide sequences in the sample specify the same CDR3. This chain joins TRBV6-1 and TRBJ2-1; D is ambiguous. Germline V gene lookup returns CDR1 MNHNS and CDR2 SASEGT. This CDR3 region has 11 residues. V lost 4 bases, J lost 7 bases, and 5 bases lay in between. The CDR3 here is CASSALNEQFF. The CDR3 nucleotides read TGTGCCAGCAGTGCCCTAAATGAGCAGTTCTTC.

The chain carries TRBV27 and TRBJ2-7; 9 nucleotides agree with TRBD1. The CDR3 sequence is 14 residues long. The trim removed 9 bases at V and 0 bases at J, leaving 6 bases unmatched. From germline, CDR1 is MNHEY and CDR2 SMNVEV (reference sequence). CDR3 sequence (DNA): TGTGCCAGTAGGCTGGGACAGGGCTCCTACGAGCAGTACTTC. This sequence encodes CASRLGQGSYEQYF.

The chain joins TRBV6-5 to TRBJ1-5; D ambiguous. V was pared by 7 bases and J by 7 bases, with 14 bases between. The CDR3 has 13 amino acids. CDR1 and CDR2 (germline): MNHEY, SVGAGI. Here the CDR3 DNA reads TGTGCCAGCACCCCCACCGACGGACAGCCCCAGCATTTT. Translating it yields CASTPTDGQPQHF.

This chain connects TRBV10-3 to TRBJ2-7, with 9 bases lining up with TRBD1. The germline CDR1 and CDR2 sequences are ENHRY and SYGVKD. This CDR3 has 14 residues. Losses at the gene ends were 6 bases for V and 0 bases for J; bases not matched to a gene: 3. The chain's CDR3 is CAIRDRGSSYEQYF. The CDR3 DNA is TGTGCCATCAGGGACAGGGGTAGCTCCTACGAGCAGTACTTC.

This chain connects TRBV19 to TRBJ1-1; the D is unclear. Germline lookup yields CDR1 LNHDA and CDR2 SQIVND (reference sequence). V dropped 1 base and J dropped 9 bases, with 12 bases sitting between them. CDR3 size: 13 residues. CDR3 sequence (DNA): TGTGCCAGTAGTATAGGGGGAGAACCTCAAGCTTTCTTT. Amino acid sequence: CASSIGGEPQAFF.

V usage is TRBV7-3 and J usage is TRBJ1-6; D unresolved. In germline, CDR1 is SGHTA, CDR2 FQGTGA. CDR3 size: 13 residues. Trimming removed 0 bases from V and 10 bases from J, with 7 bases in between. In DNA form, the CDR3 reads TGTGCCAGCAGCTTAACGCGGGAATCACCCCTCCACTTT. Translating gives CASSLTRESPLHF. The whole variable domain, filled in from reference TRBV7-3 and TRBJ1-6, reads GAGVSQTPSNKVTEKGKYVELRCDPISGHTALYWYRQSLGQGPEFLIYFQGTGAADDSGLPNDRFFAVRPEGSVSTLKIQRTERGDSAVYLCASSLTRESPLHFGNGTRLTVT.

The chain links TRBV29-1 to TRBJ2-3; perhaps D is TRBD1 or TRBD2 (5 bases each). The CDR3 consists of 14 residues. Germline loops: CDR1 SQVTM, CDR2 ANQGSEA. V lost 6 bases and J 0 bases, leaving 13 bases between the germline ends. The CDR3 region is CSVGGGSSTDTQYF. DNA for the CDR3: TGCAGCGTGGGTGGGGGATCTAGCACAGATACGCAGTATTTT.